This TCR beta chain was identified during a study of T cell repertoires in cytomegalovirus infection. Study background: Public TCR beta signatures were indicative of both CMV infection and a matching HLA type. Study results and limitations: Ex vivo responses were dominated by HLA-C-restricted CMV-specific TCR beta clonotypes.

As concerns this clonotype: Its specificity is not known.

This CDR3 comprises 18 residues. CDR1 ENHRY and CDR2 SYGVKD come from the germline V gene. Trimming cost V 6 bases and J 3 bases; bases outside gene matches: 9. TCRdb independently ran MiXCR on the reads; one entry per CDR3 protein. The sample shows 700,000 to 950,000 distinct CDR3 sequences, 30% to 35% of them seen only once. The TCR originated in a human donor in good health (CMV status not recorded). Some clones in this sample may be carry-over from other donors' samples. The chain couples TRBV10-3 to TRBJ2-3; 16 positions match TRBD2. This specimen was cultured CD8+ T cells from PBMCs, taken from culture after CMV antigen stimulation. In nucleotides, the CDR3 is TGTGCCATCAGGGCATTTGGGACTAGCGGGGGGGGTACAGATACGCAGTATTTT. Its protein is CAIRAFGTSGGGTDTQYF.